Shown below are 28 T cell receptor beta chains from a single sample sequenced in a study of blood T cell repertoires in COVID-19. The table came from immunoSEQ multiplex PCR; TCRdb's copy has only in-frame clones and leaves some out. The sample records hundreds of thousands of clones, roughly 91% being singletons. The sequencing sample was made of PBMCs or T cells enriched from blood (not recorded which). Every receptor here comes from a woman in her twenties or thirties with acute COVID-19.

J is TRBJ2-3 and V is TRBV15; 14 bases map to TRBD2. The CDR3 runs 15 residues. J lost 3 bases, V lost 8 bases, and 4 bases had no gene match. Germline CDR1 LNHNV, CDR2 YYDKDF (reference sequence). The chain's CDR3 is CATQGTSGGTDTQYF. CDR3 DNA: TGTGCCACCCAGGGGACTAGCGGGGGTACAGATACGCAGTATTTT.

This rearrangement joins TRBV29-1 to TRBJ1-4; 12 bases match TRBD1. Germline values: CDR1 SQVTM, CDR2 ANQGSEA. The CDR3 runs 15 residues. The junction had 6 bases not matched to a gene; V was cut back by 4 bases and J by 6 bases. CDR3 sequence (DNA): TGCAGCGTTGGGGACAGGGGGCAATGGGATGAAAAACTGTTTTTT. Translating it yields CSVGDRGQWDEKLFF.

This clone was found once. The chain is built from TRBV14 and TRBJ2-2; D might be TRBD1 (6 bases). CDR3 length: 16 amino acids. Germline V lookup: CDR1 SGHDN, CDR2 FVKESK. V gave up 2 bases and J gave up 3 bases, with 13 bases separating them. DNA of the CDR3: TGTGCCAGCAGCCAATTGGGGACACGGGACACCGGGGAGCTGTTTTTT. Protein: CASSQLGTRDTGELFF.

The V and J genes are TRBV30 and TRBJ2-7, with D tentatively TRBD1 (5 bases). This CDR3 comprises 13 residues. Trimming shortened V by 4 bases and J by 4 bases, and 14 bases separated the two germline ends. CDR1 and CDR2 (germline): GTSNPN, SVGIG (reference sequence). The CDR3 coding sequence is TGTGCCTGGACTTCAGGGCAGGGATACGAGCAGTACTTC. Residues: CAWTSGQGYEQYF.

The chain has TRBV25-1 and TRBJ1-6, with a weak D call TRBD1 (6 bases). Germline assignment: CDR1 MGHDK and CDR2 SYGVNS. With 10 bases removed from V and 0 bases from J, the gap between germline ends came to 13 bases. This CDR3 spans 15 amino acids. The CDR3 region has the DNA TGTGCCAACCTTACAGGGAGCTCCTATAATTCACCCCTCCACTTT. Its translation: CANLTGSSYNSPLHF.

DNA for the CDR3: TGTGCCAGCACCAGGGATGATACCGGGGAGCTGTTTTTT. Amino acid sequence: CASTRDDTGELFF. The chain employs TRBV2 and TRBJ2-2, with D tentatively TRBD1 (5 bases). Between the trimmed V and J ends, which lost 7 bases and 5 bases, there was a span of 11 bases. The germline gives CDR1 SNHLY, CDR2 FYNNEI. This CDR3 contains 13 residues.

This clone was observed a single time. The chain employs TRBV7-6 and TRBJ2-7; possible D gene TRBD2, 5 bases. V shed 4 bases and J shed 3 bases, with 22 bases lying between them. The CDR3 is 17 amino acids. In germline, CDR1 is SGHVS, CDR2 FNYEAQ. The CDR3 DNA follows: TGTGCCAGCAGCTCCTCTATAGGACTTACTTCTTTCTACGAGCAGTACTTC. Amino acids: CASSSSIGLTSFYEQYF.

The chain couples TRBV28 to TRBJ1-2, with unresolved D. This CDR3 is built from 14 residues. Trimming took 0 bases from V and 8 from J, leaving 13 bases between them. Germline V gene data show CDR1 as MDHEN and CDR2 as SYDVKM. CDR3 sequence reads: CASSLWGSSLGYTF. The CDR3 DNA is TGTGCCAGCAGTTTATGGGGCAGTTCCCTCGGCTACACCTTC.

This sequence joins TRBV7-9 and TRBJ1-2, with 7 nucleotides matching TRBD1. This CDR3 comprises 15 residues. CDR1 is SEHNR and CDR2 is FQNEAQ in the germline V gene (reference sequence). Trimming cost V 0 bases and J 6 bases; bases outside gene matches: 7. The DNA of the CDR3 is TGTGCCAGCAGCTTAGCCCGACAGGGTATGGATGGCTACACCTTC. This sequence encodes CASSLARQGMDGYTF.

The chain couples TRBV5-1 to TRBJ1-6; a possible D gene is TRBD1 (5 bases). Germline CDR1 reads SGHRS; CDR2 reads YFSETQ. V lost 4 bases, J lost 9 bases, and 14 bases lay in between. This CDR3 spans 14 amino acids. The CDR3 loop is CASSMEGFGSPLHF. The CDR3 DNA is TGCGCCAGCAGCATGGAGGGGTTCGGTTCACCCCTCCACTTT. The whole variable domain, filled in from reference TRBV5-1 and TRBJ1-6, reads KAGVTQTPRYLIKTRGQQVTLSCSPISGHRSVSWYQQTPGQGLQFLFEYFSETQRNKGNFPGRFSGRQFSNSRSEMNVSTLELGDSALYLCASSMEGFGSPLHFGNGTRLTVT.

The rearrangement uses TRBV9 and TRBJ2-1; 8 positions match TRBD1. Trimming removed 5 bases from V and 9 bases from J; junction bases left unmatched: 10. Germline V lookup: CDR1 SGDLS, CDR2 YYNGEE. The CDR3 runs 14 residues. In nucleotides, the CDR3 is TGTGCCAGCAGGGACAGGGACGTGTATGGTGAGCAGTTCTTC. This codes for CASRDRDVYGEQFF.

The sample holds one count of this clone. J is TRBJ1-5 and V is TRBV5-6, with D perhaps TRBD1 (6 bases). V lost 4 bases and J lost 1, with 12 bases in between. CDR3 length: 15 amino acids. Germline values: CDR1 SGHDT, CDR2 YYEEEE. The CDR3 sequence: CASSARQVSNQPQHF. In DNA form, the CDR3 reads TGTGCCAGCAGCGCCCGACAGGTGAGCAATCAGCCCCAGCATTTT.

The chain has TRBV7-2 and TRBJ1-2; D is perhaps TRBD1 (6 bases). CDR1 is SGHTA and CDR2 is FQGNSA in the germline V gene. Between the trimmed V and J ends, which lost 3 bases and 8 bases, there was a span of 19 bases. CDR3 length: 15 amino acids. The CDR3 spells CASSFPGRGVRGYTF. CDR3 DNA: TGTGCCAGCAGCTTCCCGGGCAGGGGAGTCCGGGGCTACACCTTC. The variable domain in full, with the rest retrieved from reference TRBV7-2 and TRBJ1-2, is GAGVSQSPSNKVTEKGKDVELRCDPISGHTALYWYRQSLGQGLEFLIYFQGNSAPDKSGLPSDRFSAERTGGSVSTLTIQRTQQEDSAVYLCASSFPGRGVRGYTFGSGTRLTVV.

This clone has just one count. Here the CDR3 reads CASRNTGNTIYF. CDR3 DNA: TGTGCCAGTAGGAATACAGGAAACACCATATATTTT. The gene calls are TRBV19 and TRBJ1-3; no firm D call. CDR1 and CDR2 (germline): LNHDA, SQIVND (reference sequence). This CDR3 spans 12 amino acids. V lost 6 bases and J 4 bases, leaving 7 bases between the germline ends.

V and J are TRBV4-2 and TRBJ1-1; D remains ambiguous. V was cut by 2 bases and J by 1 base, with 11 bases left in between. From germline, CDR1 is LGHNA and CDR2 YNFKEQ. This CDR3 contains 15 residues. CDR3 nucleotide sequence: TGTGCCAGCAGCCAAATACAGAGCCCGAACACTGAAGCTTTCTTT. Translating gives CASSQIQSPNTEAFF.

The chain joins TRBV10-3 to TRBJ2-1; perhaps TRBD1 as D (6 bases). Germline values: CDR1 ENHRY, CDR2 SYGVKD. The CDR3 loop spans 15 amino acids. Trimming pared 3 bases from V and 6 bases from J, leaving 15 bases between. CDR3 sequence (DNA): TGTGCCATCAGTGAACAGGGATCCCCCGCCAATGAGCAGTTCTTC. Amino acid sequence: CAISEQGSPANEQFF.

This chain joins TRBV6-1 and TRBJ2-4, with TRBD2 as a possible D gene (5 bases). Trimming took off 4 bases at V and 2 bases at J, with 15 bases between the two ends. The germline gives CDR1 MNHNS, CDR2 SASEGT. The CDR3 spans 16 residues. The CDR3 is CASSGTFFLSKNIQYF. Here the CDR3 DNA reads TGTGCCAGCAGTGGGACTTTCTTCTTGTCCAAAAACATTCAGTACTTC.

CDR3 in amino acids: CASSSGGQGNQPQHF. The CDR3 DNA reads TGTGCCAGCAGCTCTGGTGGACAGGGGAATCAGCCCCAGCATTTT. The genes are TRBV7-9 and TRBJ1-5; 9 bases line up with TRBD1. Germline values: CDR1 SEHNR, CDR2 FQNEAQ (reference sequence). The CDR3 has 15 amino acids. Trimming removed 4 bases from V and 4 bases from J; junction bases left unmatched: 5.

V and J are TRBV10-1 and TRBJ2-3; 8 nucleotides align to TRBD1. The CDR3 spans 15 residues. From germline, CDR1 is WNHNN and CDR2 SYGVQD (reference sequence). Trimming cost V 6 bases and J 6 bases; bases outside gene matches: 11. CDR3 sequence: CASSRDRQGWDTQYF. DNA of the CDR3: TGCGCCAGCAGCCGGGACAGACAGGGGTGGGATACGCAGTATTTT.

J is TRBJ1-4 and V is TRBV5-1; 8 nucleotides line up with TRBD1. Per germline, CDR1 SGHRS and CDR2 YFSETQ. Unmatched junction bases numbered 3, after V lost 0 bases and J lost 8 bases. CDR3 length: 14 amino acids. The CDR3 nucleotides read TGCGCCAGCAGCTTGGGGACAGGGAACGAAAAACTGTTTTTT. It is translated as CASSLGTGNEKLFF.

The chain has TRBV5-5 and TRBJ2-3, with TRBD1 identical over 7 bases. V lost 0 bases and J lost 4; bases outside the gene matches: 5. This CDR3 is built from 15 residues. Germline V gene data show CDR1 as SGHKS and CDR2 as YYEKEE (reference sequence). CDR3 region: CASSLVGQAPDTQYF. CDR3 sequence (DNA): TGTGCCAGCAGCTTGGTTGGACAGGCCCCAGATACGCAGTATTTT. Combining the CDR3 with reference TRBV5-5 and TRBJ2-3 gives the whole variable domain DAGVTQSPTHLIKTRGQQVTLRCSPISGHKSVSWYQQVLGQGPQFIFQYYEKEERGRGNFPDRFSARQFPNYSSELNVNALLLGDSALYLCASSLVGQAPDTQYFGPGTRLTVL.

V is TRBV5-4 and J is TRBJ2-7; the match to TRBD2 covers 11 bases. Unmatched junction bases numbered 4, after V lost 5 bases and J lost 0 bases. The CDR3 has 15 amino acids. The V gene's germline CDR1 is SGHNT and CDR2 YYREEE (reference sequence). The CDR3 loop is CASRRSGGDSYEQYF. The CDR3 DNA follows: TGTGCCAGCAGACGTAGCGGGGGGGACTCCTACGAGCAGTACTTC.

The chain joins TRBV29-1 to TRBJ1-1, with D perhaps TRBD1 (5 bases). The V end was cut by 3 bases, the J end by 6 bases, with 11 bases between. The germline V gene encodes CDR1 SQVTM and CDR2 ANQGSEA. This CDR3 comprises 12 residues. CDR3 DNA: TGCAGCGTTGACGATAACAGGCCTGAAGCTTTCTTT. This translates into CSVDDNRPEAFF.

CDR3 sequence reads: CASFPGFGLNTEAFF. In DNA form, the CDR3 reads TGTGCCAGCTTTCCAGGATTTGGGTTGAACACTGAAGCTTTCTTT. The V call is TRBV10-3, the J call TRBJ1-1; no definite D call. The ends were cut back, 10 bases at V and 0 bases at J, with 18 bases in the middle. The CDR3 length is 15 residues. From germline, CDR1 is ENHRY and CDR2 SYGVKD.

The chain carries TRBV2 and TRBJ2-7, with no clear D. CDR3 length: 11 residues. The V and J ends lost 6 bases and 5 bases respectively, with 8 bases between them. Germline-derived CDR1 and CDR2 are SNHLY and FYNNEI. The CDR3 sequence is CASSPYDEQYF. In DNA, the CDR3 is TGTGCCAGCAGCCCCTACGACGAGCAGTACTTC.

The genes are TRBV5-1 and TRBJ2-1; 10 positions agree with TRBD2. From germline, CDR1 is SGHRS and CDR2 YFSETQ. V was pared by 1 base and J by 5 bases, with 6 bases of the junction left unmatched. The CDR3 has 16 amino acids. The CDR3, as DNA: TGCGCCAGCAGCTTGTGGAGTAGCGGGGGGAACAATGAGCAGTTCTTC. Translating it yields CASSLWSSGGNNEQFF. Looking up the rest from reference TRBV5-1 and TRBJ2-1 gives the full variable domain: KAGVTQTPRYLIKTRGQQVTLSCSPISGHRSVSWYQQTPGQGLQFLFEYFSETQRNKGNFPGRFSGRQFSNSRSEMNVSTLELGDSALYLCASSLWSSGGNNEQFFGPGTRLTVL.

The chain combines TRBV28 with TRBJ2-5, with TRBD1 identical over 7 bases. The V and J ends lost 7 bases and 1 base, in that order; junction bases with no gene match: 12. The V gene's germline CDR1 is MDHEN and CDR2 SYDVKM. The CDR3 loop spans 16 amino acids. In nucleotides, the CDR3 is TGTGCCAGCATTCTACAGGGGAATAGTGTCCAAGAGACCCAGTACTTC. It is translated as CASILQGNSVQETQYF.

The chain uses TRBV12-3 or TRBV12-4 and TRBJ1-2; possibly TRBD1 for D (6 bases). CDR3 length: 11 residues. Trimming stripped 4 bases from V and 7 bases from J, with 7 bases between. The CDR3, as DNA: TGTGCCAGCAGTTACAGGGCTGGCTACACCTTC. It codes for CASSYRAGYTF.